These 31 T cell receptor beta chains were all obtained from the same sample, sequenced in a study of vaccination and CD4 T cells after COVID-19. The antigens these receptors bind are not known. Regarding treatment: roughly 11-day PBMC culture with coronavirus spike peptide pools or control peptides (ViraFEST assay). Oncomine TCR Beta short-read sequencing was applied to DNA from cultured CD4+ T cells. Each CDR3 protein is one row after TCRdb ran MiXCR on the PCR reads. This sample has roughly 24,000 distinct CDR3 sequences; around 54% occur once, and the top ten carry roughly 3.1%. Specimen: CD4+ T cells from blood, cultured in vitro. The receptor source for this set is a human donor who had recovered from COVID-19.

The chain has TRBV30 and TRBJ2-7, with TRBD1 as a possible D gene (6 bases). The CDR3 is 11 residues long. The ends were cut back, 1 base at V and 7 bases at J, with 8 bases in the middle. In germline, CDR1 is GTSNPN, CDR2 SVGIG (reference sequence). CDR3 residues: CAWSARGEQYF. The CDR3 region has the DNA TGTGCCTGGAGTGCAAGGGGGGAGCAGTACTTC.

The V gene is TRBV5-1, the J gene TRBJ2-2; D may match TRBD1 or TRBD2 (5 bases each). The CDR3 runs to 16 residues. V lost 0 bases, J lost 4 bases, and 13 bases lay in between. Germline V gene lookup returns CDR1 SGHRS and CDR2 YFSETQ. The CDR3 DNA is TGCGCCAGCAGCTTGGGGGGGTCTGTTGGCACCGGGGAGCTGTTTTTT. This codes for CASSLGGSVGTGELFF.

V is TRBV6-1 and J is TRBJ1-2; D is perhaps TRBD1 (5 bases). Trimming took off 6 bases at V and 0 bases at J, with 11 bases between the two ends. The germline CDR1 and CDR2 sequences are MNHNS and SASEGT. This CDR3 is built from 14 residues. CDR3 DNA sequence: TGTGCCAGCAGGCCCTGGGACTCTAACTATGGCTACACCTTC. Translated, it gives CASRPWDSNYGYTF.

This rearrangement joins TRBV24-1 to TRBJ2-5, with 9 bases lining up with TRBD2. This CDR3 is 13 amino acids long. Losses at the gene ends were 8 bases for V and 3 bases for J; bases not matched to a gene: 3. Germline CDR1 and CDR2: KGHDR and SFDVKD. The CDR3 nucleotides read TGTGCCACCATGACTAGCGGAGAAGAGACCCAGTACTTC. It encodes CATMTSGEETQYF.

The chain employs TRBV7-8 and TRBJ1-3, with no clear D. Per the germline V gene, CDR1 is SGHVS and CDR2 is FQNEAQ. Between the trimmed V and J ends, which lost 4 bases and 0 bases, there was a span of 4 bases. The CDR3 is 13 residues long. In DNA form, the CDR3 reads TGTGCCAGCAGCTCACTCTCTGGAAACACCATATATTTT. It specifies CASSSLSGNTIYF.

The sample holds a few counts of this clonotype. The gene calls are TRBV28 and TRBJ2-3; 10 bases are a match to TRBD1. J gave up 5 bases and V 5 bases, and 10 bases lay outside the gene matches. Germline V CDR1 and CDR2: MDHEN, SYDVKM. The CDR3 totals 16 residues. This CDR3 is CASSPYGTGEGDTQYF. CDR3 nucleotides: TGTGCCAGCAGTCCATACGGGACAGGGGAGGGAGATACGCAGTATTTT.

The chain combines TRBV24-1 with TRBJ1-1; D is uncertain. In germline, CDR1 is KGHDR, CDR2 SFDVKD. V was shortened by 7 bases and J by 1 base, with 3 bases between the two germline ends. The CDR3 spans 11 residues. Written as DNA, the CDR3 is TGTGCCACCAGCGCGAACACTGAAGCTTTCTTT. Protein: CATSANTEAFF.

This clonotype was seen only a few times. J is TRBJ1-1 and V is TRBV6-5, with a tentative D call TRBD1 (5 bases). The V end was cut by 4 bases, the J end by 5 bases, with 11 bases between. Looked up from germline, CDR1 is MNHEY and CDR2 is SVGAGI. The CDR3 has 13 amino acids. The CDR3 spells CASSLGGGTEAFF. The CDR3 bases are TGTGCCAGCAGTTTGGGGGGGGGGACTGAAGCTTTCTTT.

CDR3 sequence reads: CASSLEGPNTRPNNEQFF. CDR3 sequence (DNA): TGTGCCAGCAGCTTAGAGGGACCCAACACCCGGCCAAACAATGAGCAGTTCTTC. This chain connects TRBV11-3 to TRBJ2-1, with D perhaps TRBD1 or TRBD2 (5 bases each). The germline gives CDR1 SGHNT, CDR2 YENEEA. The CDR3 is made up of 18 amino acids. V lost 0 bases and J lost 5, with 20 bases in between.

As DNA, the CDR3 is TGTGCCAGCAGTTACTCGACGGGGAGTAGGAACACTGAAGCTTTCTTT. It codes for CASSYSTGSRNTEAFF. The chain employs TRBV6-5 and TRBJ1-1, with D hard to call. CDR1 and CDR2 (germline): MNHEY, SVGAGI. The CDR3 is 16 amino acids. V lost 0 bases to trimming and J lost 1 base, with 12 bases between them.

The chain carries TRBV7-2 and TRBJ2-1, with 8 bases lining up with TRBD2. With 5 bases clipped from V and 6 bases from J, the junction kept 3 bases outside the gene matches. Germline CDR1 SGHTA, CDR2 FQGNSA. The CDR3 length is 13 residues. The CDR3 DNA is TGTGCCAGCAGCCCTAGCGGGTCCAATGAGCAGTTCTTC. Translation gives CASSPSGSNEQFF.

The chain recombines TRBV6-5 with TRBJ2-2; TRBD1 or TRBD2 may be the D gene (5 bases each). The V gene's germline CDR1 is MNHEY and CDR2 SVGAGI. Trimming removed 2 bases from V and 5 bases from J, with 12 bases in between. The CDR3 is 15 amino acids. CDR3: CASSYRGTATGELFF. CDR3 nucleotides: TGTGCCAGCAGTTACAGAGGGACGGCTACCGGGGAGCTGTTTTTT.

The chain couples TRBV6-1 to TRBJ2-7, with TRBD1 matching over 9 bases. After removal of 7 bases from V and 4 bases from J, the junction contained 11 bases not matched to a gene. The CDR3 is made up of 15 amino acids. Germline assignment: CDR1 MNHNS and CDR2 SASEGT. CDR3 DNA: TGTGCCAGCACCGCCGGGACAGGGTACTCGTACGAGCAGTACTTC. It yields the protein CASTAGTGYSYEQYF.

This clonotype appeared a few times. The V and J genes are TRBV6-1 and TRBJ2-3, with 14 bases fitting TRBD2. Germline values: CDR1 MNHNS, CDR2 SASEGT. With 6 bases clipped from V and 4 bases from J, the junction kept 9 bases outside the gene matches. The CDR3 sequence is 17 residues long. As DNA, the CDR3 is TGTGCCAGCAGACGCAGACTAGCGGGAGGGTTCGCAGATACGCAGTATTTT. Translating it yields CASRRRLAGGFADTQYF.

The genes are TRBV24-1 and TRBJ1-2; 9 bases agree with TRBD1. The germline V gene encodes CDR1 KGHDR and CDR2 SFDVKD. The junction had 6 bases not matched to a gene; V was cut back by 3 bases and J by 8 bases. The CDR3 loop spans 14 amino acids. CDR3 DNA: TGTGCCACCAGTGATCCCGGGACAGGGTTCGGCTACACCTTC. Translated: CATSDPGTGFGYTF.

The chain links TRBV10-3 to TRBJ2-3, with 8 bases aligning to TRBD2. CDR1 is ENHRY and CDR2 is SYGVKD in the germline V gene. V was pared by 8 bases and J by 1 base, with 23 bases of the junction left unmatched. This CDR3 is built from 20 residues. This CDR3 reads CAIGDTGEGVISGGTDTQYF. The CDR3 bases are TGTGCCATCGGGGATACTGGTGAGGGGGTGATTAGCGGGGGCACAGATACGCAGTATTTT.

This clonotype was seen only a few times. The J gene is TRBJ1-2, the V gene TRBV7-2; D possibly corresponds to TRBD1 (6 bases). This CDR3 contains 14 residues. Germline values: CDR1 SGHTA, CDR2 FQGNSA. V lost 5 bases and J lost 3, with 13 bases in between. The CDR3, as DNA: TGTGCCAGCAGCCCCTACAGGGATGACTATGGCTACACCTTC. This translates into CASSPYRDDYGYTF. Together with reference TRBV7-2 and TRBJ1-2, the CDR3 gives the full variable domain: GAGVSQSPSNKVTEKGKDVELRCDPISGHTALYWYRQSLGQGLEFLIYFQGNSAPDKSGLPSDRFSAERTGGSVSTLTIQRTQQEDSAVYLCASSPYRDDYGYTFGSGTRLTVV.

The chain uses TRBV12-3 or TRBV12-4 and TRBJ1-1, with D possibly matching TRBD1 (6 bases). V shed 3 bases and J shed 1 base, with 9 bases lying between them. This CDR3 region has 14 residues. The CDR3 DNA reads TGTGCCAGCAGTTTCGGAGGGGGGAACACTGAAGCTTTCTTT. This codes for CASSFGGGNTEAFF.

The chain employs TRBV4-1 and TRBJ2-7; D might be TRBD2 (5 bases). The ends were cut back, 4 bases at V and 9 bases at J, with 19 bases in the middle. Germline-derived CDR1 and CDR2 are MGHRA and YSYEKL. This CDR3 has 14 residues. This CDR3 is CASSPLYGREGQYF. In nucleotides, the CDR3 is TGCGCCAGCAGCCCCCTCTATGGTCGAGAGGGGCAGTACTTC.

V usage is TRBV6-1 and J usage is TRBJ1-3; tentative D call: TRBD1 (6 bases). The germline V gene has CDR1 MNHNS and CDR2 SASEGT. The CDR3 is 12 residues long. Trimming took off 6 bases at V and 4 bases at J, with 7 bases between the two ends. CDR3 protein: CASSGQGNTIYF. CDR3 DNA sequence: TGTGCCAGCAGCGGACAGGGAAACACCATATATTTT.

V usage is TRBV7-9 and J usage is TRBJ2-1; 9 bases are shared with TRBD1. Losses at the gene ends were 4 bases for V and 0 bases for J; bases not matched to a gene: 1. Germline V CDR1 and CDR2: SEHNR, FQNEAQ (reference sequence). The CDR3 totals 15 residues. In nucleotides, the CDR3 is TGTGCCAGCAGCTCGGACAGGGGCTCCTACAATGAGCAGTTCTTC. The encoded protein is CASSSDRGSYNEQFF.

The chain couples TRBV6-4 to TRBJ2-3; the D is unclear. CDR1 and CDR2 (germline): MRHNA, SNTAGT. The CDR3 contains 11 residues. Trimming stripped 6 bases from V and 2 bases from J, with 3 bases between. The CDR3 sequence: CASSHTDTQYF. CDR3 nucleotide sequence: TGTGCCAGCAGCCACACAGATACGCAGTATTTT.

The count of this clonotype is one. The rearrangement joins TRBV20-1 to TRBJ1-1, with D unresolved. The CDR3 has 14 residues. Trimming took 5 bases from V and 5 from J, leaving 18 bases between them. Germline V gene lookup returns CDR1 DFQATT and CDR2 SNEGSKA (reference sequence). CDR3 in amino acids: CSADGPTRETEAFF. For the CDR3, the DNA is TGCAGTGCTGACGGACCGACGCGGGAAACTGAAGCTTTCTTT.

J is TRBJ1-1 and V is TRBV28; D gene ambiguous. The V end lost 7 bases, the J end lost 2 bases, and 17 bases lay between the germline ends. The CDR3 has 15 residues. Germline-derived CDR1 and CDR2 are MDHEN and SYDVKM. The CDR3 loop is CASIRGGSSNTEAFF. In DNA, the CDR3 is TGTGCCAGCATTCGAGGAGGCAGTAGTAACACTGAAGCTTTCTTT. Supplemented by reference TRBV28 and TRBJ1-1, the full variable domain reads DVKVTQSSRYLVKRTGEKVFLECVQDMDHENMFWYRQDPGLGLRLIYFSYDVKMKEKGDIPEGYSVSREKKERFSLILESASTNQTSMYLCASIRGGSSNTEAFFGQGTRLTVV.

Only one count was recorded for this clonotype. The chain is built from TRBV12-3 or TRBV12-4 and TRBJ1-5, with TRBD1 as a possible D gene (6 bases). The CDR3 spans 15 residues. V was shortened by 3 bases and J by 1 base, with 10 bases between the two germline ends. In DNA, the CDR3 is TGTGCCAGCAGTTTGGGGGGCGCGAGCAATCAGCCCCAGCATTTT. The encoded protein is CASSLGGASNQPQHF.

This clonotype appeared a few times. The chain joins TRBV20-1 to TRBJ1-6; tentatively, D is TRBD1 (6 bases). The CDR3 covers 14 residues. The V end was cut by 3 bases, the J end by 3 bases, with 9 bases between. Germline V CDR1 and CDR2: DFQATT, SNEGSKA (reference sequence). Here the CDR3 DNA reads TGCAGTGCTAGTCAGGGGAACTATAATTCACCCCTCCACTTT. Protein: CSASQGNYNSPLHF.

This clonotype was seen a few times. The genes are TRBV6-1 and TRBJ1-5, with 8 bases that match TRBD1. The junction had 7 bases not matched to a gene; V was cut back by 5 bases and J by 4 bases. This CDR3 comprises 15 residues. Germline V gives CDR1 MNHNS, CDR2 SASEGT. The CDR3 spells CASSQGQGRNQPQHF. The CDR3, as DNA: TGTGCCAGCAGTCAAGGACAGGGTCGAAATCAGCCCCAGCATTTT.

This chain links TRBV18 with TRBJ1-1, with no clear D. With 3 bases removed from V and 1 base from J, the gap between germline ends came to 6 bases. Germline CDR1 KGHSH, CDR2 LQKENI. The CDR3 runs to 13 residues. The CDR3, as DNA: TGTGCCAGCTCACCTGACCAGAACACTGAAGCTTTCTTT. Translation gives CASSPDQNTEAFF.

The chain employs TRBV18 and TRBJ1-3; 8 positions match TRBD1. Trimming removed 3 bases from V and 3 bases from J; junction bases left unmatched: 7. Germline V gene lookup returns CDR1 KGHSH and CDR2 LQKENI. CDR3 length: 16 residues. The CDR3 loop is CASSPNGQGSGNTIYF. The CDR3 bases are TGTGCCAGCTCACCCAACGGACAGGGCAGTGGAAACACCATATATTTT. The entire variable domain, with the rest obtained from reference TRBV18 and TRBJ1-3, is as follows: NAGVMQNPRHLVRRRGQEARLRCSPMKGHSHVYWYRQLPEEGLKFMVYLQKENIIDESGMPKERFSAEFPKEGPSILRIQQVVRGDSAAYFCASSPNGQGSGNTIYFGEGSWLTVV.

This clonotype was observed a handful of times. The chain employs TRBV19 and TRBJ2-2; D gene uncertain. This CDR3 region has 15 residues. Trimming took 3 bases from V and 2 from J, leaving 10 bases between them. Germline assignment: CDR1 LNHDA and CDR2 SQIVND (reference sequence). The CDR3 sequence is CASSIRPANTGELFF. The CDR3 DNA reads TGTGCCAGTAGTATTAGACCAGCCAACACCGGGGAGCTGTTTTTT.

A few counts support this clonotype. At one of its ends the junction is not consistent with the germline gene, which may arise from a read error. The chain combines TRBV6-1 with TRBJ1-1; the match to TRBD1 covers 7 bases. Per germline, CDR1 MNHNS and CDR2 SASEGT. The CDR3 is 14 residues long. The CDR3 bases are TGTGCCATCAGTGACAGGGTTTTCAACACTGAAGCTTTCTTT. Its translation is CAISDRVFNTEAFF.